The T cell receptor (beta chain) under discussion was sequenced for a study of shared clonotypes between healthy human individuals. Study-wide results and limits: Relative to their counterparts shared across all four donors, non-shared clonotypes exhibited diminished generation probabilities. Between a handful of donors, naive CD4 clonotypes were shared at a level of about 5%.

The germline V gene encodes CDR1 SGDLS and CDR2 YYNGEE. Between the trimmed V and J ends, which lost 0 bases and 0 bases, there was a span of 7 bases. This CDR3 spans 14 amino acids. The authors split each subset's genomic DNA evenly across several immunoSEQ plates. Measured with immunoSEQ multiplex PCR; TCRdb has only the in-frame clones, and not every one. Seen here are about 2.4 million clones, 80% to 95% observed once, and the top ten hold roughly 0.39%. Regarding this clone: Its antigen is as yet unknown. The same CDR3 can be traced to other DNA sequences in this sample.

The chain employs TRBV9 and TRBJ2-7; no definite D call. The material sequenced was naive CD4+ T cells from PBMCs. Subset indicated: CD45RA+ positively selected. The sequence was obtained from a man between 18 and 35 years old in good health. Some clones in this sample may be carry-over from other donors' samples. CDR3 DNA sequence: TGTGCCAGCAGCGTAGGTCCGAGCTCCTACGAGCAGTACTTC. Its protein product is CASSVGPSSYEQYF.